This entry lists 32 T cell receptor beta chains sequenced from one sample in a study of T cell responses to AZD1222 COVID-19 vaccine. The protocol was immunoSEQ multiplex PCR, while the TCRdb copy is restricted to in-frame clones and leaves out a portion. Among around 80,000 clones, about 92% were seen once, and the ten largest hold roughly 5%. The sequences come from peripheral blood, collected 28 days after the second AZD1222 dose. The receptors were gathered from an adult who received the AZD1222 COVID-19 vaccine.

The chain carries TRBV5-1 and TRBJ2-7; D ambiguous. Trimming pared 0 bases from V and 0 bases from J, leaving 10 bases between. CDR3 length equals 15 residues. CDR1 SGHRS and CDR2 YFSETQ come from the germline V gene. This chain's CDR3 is CASSLDTSSSYEQYF. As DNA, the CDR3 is TGCGCCAGCAGCTTGGACACCAGTTCCTCCTACGAGCAGTACTTC. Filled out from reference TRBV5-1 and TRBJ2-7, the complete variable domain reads KAGVTQTPRYLIKTRGQQVTLSCSPISGHRSVSWYQQTPGQGLQFLFEYFSETQRNKGNFPGRFSGRQFSNSRSEMNVSTLELGDSALYLCASSLDTSSSYEQYFGPGTRLTVT.

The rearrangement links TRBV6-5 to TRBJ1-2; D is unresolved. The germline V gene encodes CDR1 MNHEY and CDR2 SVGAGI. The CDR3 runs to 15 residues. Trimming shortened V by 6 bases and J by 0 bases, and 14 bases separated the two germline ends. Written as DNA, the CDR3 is TGTGCCAGCAGGGACCGGGTCCAGGCTAACTATGGCTACACCTTC. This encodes CASRDRVQANYGYTF.

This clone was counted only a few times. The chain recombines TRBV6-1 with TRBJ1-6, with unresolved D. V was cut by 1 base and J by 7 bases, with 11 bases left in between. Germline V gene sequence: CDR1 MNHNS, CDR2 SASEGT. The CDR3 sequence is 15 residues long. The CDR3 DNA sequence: TGTGCCAGCAGTGAAGGCGAGGGCTGGAATTCACCCCTCCACTTT. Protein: CASSEGEGWNSPLHF.

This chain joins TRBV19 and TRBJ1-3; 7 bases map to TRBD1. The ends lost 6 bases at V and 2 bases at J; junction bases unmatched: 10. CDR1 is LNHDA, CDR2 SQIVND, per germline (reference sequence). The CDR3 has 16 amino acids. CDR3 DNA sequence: TGTGCCAGTAGAGCCCAGGGGGGAAGCGCTGGAAACACCATATATTTT. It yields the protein CASRAQGGSAGNTIYF.

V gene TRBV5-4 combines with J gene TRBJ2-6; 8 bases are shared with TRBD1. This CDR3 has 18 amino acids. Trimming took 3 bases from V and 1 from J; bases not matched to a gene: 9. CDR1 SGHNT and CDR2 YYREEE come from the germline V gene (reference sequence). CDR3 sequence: CASSYRTGIISGANVLTF. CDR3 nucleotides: TGTGCCAGCAGCTATCGGACAGGGATCATTTCTGGGGCCAACGTCCTGACTTTC.

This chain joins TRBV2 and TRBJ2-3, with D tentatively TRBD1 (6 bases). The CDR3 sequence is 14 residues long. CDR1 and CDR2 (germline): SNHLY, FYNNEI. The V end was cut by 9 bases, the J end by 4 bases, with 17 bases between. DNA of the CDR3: TGTGCCAGTAGACTGGGGGCTCTACCAGATACGCAGTATTTT. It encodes CASRLGALPDTQYF.

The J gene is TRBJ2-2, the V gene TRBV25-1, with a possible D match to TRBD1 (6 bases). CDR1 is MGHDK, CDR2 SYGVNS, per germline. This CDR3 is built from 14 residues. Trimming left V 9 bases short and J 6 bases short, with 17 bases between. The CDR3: CARQGVVIAGELFF. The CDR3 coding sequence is TGTGCCAGACAGGGCGTTGTCATTGCCGGGGAGCTGTTTTTT.

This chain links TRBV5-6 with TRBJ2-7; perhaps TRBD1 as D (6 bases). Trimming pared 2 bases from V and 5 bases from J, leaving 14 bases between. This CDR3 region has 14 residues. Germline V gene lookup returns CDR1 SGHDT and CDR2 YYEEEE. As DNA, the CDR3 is TGTGCCAGCAGCTTAGTACCAGGGGTCCACGAGCAGTACTTC. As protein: CASSLVPGVHEQYF. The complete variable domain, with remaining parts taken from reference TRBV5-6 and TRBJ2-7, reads DAGVTQSPTHLIKTRGQQVTLRCSPKSGHDTVSWYQQALGQGPQFIFQYYEEEERQRGNFPDRFSGHQFPNYSSELNVNALLLGDSALYLCASSLVPGVHEQYFGPGTRLTVT.

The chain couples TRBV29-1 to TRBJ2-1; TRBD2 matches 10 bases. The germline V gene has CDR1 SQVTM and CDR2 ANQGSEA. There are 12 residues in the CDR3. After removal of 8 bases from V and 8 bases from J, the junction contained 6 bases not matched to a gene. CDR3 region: CSTELAGYEQFF. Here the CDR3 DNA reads TGCAGCACAGAACTAGCGGGATATGAGCAGTTCTTC.

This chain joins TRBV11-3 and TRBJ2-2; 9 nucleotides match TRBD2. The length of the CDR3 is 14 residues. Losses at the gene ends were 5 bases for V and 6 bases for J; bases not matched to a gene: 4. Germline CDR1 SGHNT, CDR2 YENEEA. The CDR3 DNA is TGTGCCAGCAGCCAACTAGCGGGCTCCGGGGAGCTGTTTTTT. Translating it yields CASSQLAGSGELFF.

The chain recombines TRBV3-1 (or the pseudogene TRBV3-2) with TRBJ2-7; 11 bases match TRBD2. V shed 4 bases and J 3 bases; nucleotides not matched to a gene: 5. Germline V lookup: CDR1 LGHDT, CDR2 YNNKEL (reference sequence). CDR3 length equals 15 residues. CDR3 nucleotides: TGTGCCAGCAGCCTTTCTGGGACTAGCGGCTACGAGCAGTACTTC. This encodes CASSLSGTSGYEQYF.

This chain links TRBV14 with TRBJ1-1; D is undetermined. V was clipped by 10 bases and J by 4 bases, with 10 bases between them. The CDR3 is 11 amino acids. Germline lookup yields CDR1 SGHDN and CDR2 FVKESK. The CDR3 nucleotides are TGTGCCATCCAGTCGGGCACTGAAGCTTTCTTT. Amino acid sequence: CAIQSGTEAFF.

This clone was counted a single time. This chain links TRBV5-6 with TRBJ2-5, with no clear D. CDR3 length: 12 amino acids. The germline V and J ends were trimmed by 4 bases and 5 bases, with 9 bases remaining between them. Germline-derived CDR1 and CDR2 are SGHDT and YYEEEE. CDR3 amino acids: CASSHWAETQYF. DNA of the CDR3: TGTGCCAGCAGCCACTGGGCGGAGACCCAGTACTTC.

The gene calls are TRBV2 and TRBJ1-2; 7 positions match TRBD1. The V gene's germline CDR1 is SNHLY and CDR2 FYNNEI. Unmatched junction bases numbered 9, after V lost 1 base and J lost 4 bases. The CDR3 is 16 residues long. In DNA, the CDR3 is TGTGCCAGCAGTGAAGAGGCTGAGACAGGGCCCTATGGCTACACCTTC. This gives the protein CASSEEAETGPYGYTF.

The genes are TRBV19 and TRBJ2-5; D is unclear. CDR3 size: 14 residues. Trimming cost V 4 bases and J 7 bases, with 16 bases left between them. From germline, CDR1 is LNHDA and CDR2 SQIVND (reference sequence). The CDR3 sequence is CASSNPPPVATQYF. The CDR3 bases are TGTGCCAGTAGTAACCCCCCACCCGTGGCGACCCAGTACTTC.

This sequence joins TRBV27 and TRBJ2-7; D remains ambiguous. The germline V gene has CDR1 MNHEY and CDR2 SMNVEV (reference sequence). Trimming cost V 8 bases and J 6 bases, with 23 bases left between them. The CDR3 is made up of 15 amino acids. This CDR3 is CASRSRVGFGGEQYF. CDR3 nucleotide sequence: TGTGCCAGCCGGTCTAGGGTGGGCTTCGGTGGCGAGCAGTACTTC.

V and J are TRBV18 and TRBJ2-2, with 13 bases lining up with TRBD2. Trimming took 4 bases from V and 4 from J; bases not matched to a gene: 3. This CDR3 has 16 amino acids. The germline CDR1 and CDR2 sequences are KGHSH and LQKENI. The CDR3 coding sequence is TGTGCCAGCTCACAGGGACTAGCGGGGCCCACCGGGGAGCTGTTTTTT. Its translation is CASSQGLAGPTGELFF.

The CDR3 region is CASSQEQGRGYGYTF. CDR3 coding DNA: TGTGCCAGCAGCCAAGAGCAGGGTCGGGGCTATGGCTACACCTTC. This chain joins TRBV4-2 and TRBJ1-2; D is perhaps TRBD1 (5 bases). V dropped 0 bases and J dropped 4 bases, with 12 bases sitting between them. The CDR3 runs to 15 residues. Looked up from germline, CDR1 is LGHNA and CDR2 is YNFKEQ.

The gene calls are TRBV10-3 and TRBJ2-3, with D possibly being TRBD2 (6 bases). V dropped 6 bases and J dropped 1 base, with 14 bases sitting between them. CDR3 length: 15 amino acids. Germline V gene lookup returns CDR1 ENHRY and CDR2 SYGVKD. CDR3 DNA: TGTGCCATCAGCTCGTCATCGGGGGGCACAGATACGCAGTATTTT. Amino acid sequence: CAISSSSGGTDTQYF.

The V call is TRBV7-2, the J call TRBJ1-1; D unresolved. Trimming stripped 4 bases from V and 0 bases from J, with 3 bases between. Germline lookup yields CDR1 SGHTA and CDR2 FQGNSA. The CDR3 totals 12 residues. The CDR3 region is CASSSMNTEAFF. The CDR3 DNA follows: TGTGCCAGCAGCTCTATGAACACTGAAGCTTTCTTT.

The CDR3 reads CASSRTGTADQPQHF. CDR3 nucleotide sequence: TGTGCCAGCAGCCGCACAGGGACAGCCGATCAGCCCCAGCATTTT. The chain recombines TRBV3-1 (or the pseudogene TRBV3-2) with TRBJ1-5; 7 nucleotides line up with TRBD1. The CDR3 length is 15 residues. V lost 4 bases, J lost 5 bases, and 8 bases stayed unmatched. Germline CDR1 and CDR2: LGHDT and YNNKEL (reference sequence).

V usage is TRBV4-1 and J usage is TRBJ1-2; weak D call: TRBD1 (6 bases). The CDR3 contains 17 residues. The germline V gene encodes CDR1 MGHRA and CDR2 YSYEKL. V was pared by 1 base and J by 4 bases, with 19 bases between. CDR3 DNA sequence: TGCGCCAGCAGCCAAGTGCTTCGACAGGAAAGGCCCTATGGCTACACCTTC. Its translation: CASSQVLRQERPYGYTF.

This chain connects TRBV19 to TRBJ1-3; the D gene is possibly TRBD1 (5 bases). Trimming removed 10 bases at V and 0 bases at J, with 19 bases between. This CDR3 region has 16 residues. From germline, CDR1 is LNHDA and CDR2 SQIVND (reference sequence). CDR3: CATRDESVPSGNTIYF. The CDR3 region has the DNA TGTGCCACCAGGGATGAGAGTGTACCCTCTGGAAACACCATATATTTT.

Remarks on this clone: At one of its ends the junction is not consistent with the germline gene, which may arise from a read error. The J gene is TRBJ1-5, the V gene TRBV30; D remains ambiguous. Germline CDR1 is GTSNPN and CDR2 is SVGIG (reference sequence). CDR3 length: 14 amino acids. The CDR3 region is CAWGVPSSNQPQHF. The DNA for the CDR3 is TGTGCCTGGGGTGTACCGAGTAGCAATCAGCCCCAGCATTTT.

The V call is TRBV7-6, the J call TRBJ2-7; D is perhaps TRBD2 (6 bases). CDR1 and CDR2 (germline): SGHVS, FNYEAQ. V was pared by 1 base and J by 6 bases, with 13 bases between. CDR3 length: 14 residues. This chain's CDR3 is CASSLGDSPPEQYF. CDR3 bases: TGTGCCAGCAGCTTAGGGGACTCCCCTCCCGAGCAGTACTTC.

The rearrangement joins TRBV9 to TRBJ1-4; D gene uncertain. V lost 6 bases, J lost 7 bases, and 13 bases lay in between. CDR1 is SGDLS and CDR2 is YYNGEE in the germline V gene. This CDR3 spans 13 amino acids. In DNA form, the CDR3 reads TGTGCCAGCAAGGCCGATCGGATTGAAAAACTGTTTTTT. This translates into CASKADRIEKLFF.

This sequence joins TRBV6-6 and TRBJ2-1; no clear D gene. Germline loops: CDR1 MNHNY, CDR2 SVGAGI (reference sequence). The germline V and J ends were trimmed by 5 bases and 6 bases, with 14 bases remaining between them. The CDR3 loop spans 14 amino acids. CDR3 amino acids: CASSPDGQINEQFF. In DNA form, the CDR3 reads TGTGCCAGCAGTCCCGATGGGCAGATCAATGAGCAGTTCTTC.

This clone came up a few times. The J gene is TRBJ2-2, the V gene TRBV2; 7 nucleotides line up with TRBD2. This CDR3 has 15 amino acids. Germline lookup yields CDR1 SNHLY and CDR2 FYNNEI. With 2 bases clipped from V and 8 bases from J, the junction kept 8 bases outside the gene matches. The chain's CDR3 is CASSETGGGIGELFF. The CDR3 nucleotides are TGTGCCAGCAGTGAAACTGGGGGAGGGATTGGGGAGCTGTTTTTT.

The CDR3 loop reads CASTNGQGVVEQFF. The CDR3 DNA is TGTGCCAGCACTAACGGACAGGGAGTTGTTGAGCAGTTCTTC. The V and J genes are TRBV6-5 and TRBJ2-1; 8 positions match TRBD1. Per the germline V gene, CDR1 is MNHEY and CDR2 is SVGAGI. V lost 7 bases, J lost 9 bases, and 11 bases stayed unmatched. CDR3 length: 14 amino acids.

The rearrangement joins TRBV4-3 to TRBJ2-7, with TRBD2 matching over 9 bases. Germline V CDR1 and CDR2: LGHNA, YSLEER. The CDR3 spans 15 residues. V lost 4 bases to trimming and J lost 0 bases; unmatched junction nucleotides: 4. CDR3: CASSLGLAASYEQYF. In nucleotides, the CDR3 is TGCGCCAGCAGCCTGGGACTAGCCGCCTCCTACGAGCAGTACTTC.

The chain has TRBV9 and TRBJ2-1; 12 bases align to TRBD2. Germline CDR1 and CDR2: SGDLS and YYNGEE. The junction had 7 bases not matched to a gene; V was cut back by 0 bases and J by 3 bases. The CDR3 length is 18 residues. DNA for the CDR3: TGTGCCAGCAGCGTAGCTGAGAGACTAGCGGGGGACTACAATGAGCAGTTCTTC. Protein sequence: CASSVAERLAGDYNEQFF.

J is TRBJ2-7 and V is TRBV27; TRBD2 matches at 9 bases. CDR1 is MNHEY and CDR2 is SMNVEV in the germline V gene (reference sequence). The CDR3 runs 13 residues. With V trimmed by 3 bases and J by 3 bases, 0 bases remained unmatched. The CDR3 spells CASSFSGSYEQYF. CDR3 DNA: TGTGCCAGCAGTTTTAGCGGGAGCTACGAGCAGTACTTC.